A single sample is the source of the 27 T cell receptor beta chains below, sequenced in a study of shared clonotypes between healthy human individuals. Assay used: immunoSEQ multiplex PCR; TCRdb lists only in-frame clones, some missing. The data show under 2.5 million clones, around 93% seen once. Sequenced material: naive CD4+ T cells from PBMCs. Sample subset: CD45RA+ positively selected. Source of these receptors: a man younger than 35 in good health. Some clones in this sample may be carry-over from other donors' samples.

The rearrangement links TRBV30 to TRBJ1-1; D is unclear. CDR3 length: 13 amino acids. CDR1 is GTSNPN and CDR2 is SVGIG in the germline V gene (reference sequence). Trimming left V 4 bases short and J 6 bases short, with 15 bases between. CDR3 amino acids: CAWNPVGAAEAFF. The CDR3 DNA is TGTGCCTGGAACCCTGTGGGTGCGGCTGAAGCTTTCTTT. Variable domain in full (rest from reference TRBV30 and TRBJ1-1): SQTIHQWPATLVQPVGSPLSLECTVEGTSNPNLYWYRQAAGRGLQLLFYSVGIGQISSEVPQNLSASRPQDRQFILSSKKLLLSDSGFYLCAWNPVGAAEAFFGQGTRLTVV.

The chain's CDR3 is CASIYRGRITEAFF. As DNA, the CDR3 is TGTGCCAGCATATACAGGGGGCGCATCACTGAAGCTTTCTTT. The chain joins TRBV28 to TRBJ1-1; 9 bases align to TRBD1. The CDR3 contains 14 residues. Trimming took 7 bases from V and 4 from J; bases not matched to a gene: 7. Germline V gene lookup returns CDR1 MDHEN and CDR2 SYDVKM.

This clone was found once. The chain recombines TRBV7-2 with TRBJ2-5; tentatively, D is TRBD2 (5 bases). This CDR3 has 15 residues. V was clipped by 3 bases and J by 4 bases, with 15 bases between them. Germline CDR1 reads SGHTA; CDR2 reads FQGNSA. This CDR3 is CASSFSGVLLETQYF. The CDR3 region has the DNA TGTGCCAGCAGCTTTTCCGGGGTGCTTTTAGAGACCCAGTACTTC.

This chain connects TRBV29-1 to TRBJ2-7; 7 bases align to TRBD1. Unmatched junction bases numbered 10, after V lost 8 bases and J lost 0 bases. The length of the CDR3 is 14 residues. The germline CDR1 and CDR2 sequences are SQVTM and ANQGSEA. CDR3: CSYLGTASSYEQYF. The CDR3 DNA reads as TGCAGCTACCTAGGGACAGCCAGCTCCTACGAGCAGTACTTC.

This clone appeared once. Other nucleotide sequences from this sample produce the same CDR3. The gene calls are TRBV5-1 and TRBJ2-5; D not resolved. The CDR3 spans 15 residues. The V and J ends lost 0 bases and 4 bases respectively, with 13 bases between them. Germline CDR1 SGHRS, CDR2 YFSETQ. CDR3 coding DNA: TGCGCCAGCAGCTTGGAGGGCGCCGGTGCAGAGACCCAGTACTTC. Its protein product is CASSLEGAGAETQYF. Full variable domain (rest looked up from reference TRBV5-1 and TRBJ2-5): KAGVTQTPRYLIKTRGQQVTLSCSPISGHRSVSWYQQTPGQGLQFLFEYFSETQRNKGNFPGRFSGRQFSNSRSEMNVSTLELGDSALYLCASSLEGAGAETQYFGPGTRLLVL.

This clone was counted once. This sample includes further DNA sequences coding for the same CDR3. The chain links TRBV10-3 to TRBJ2-3; D is undetermined. The V gene's germline CDR1 is ENHRY and CDR2 SYGVKD. This CDR3 comprises 11 residues. The V end lost 4 bases, the J end lost 2 bases, and 1 base lay between the germline ends. CDR3 amino acids: CAISATDTQYF. CDR3 in DNA: TGTGCCATCAGTGCCACAGATACGCAGTATTTT.

The genes are TRBV28 and TRBJ1-2, with 10 bases that match TRBD1. The J segment lost 7 bases and the V segment lost 8 bases, leaving 1 base of the junction unmatched. The CDR3 is 11 amino acids. Looked up from germline, CDR1 is MDHEN and CDR2 is SYDVKM. The CDR3 protein is CASGQGGGYTF. In nucleotides, the CDR3 is TGTGCCAGCGGACAGGGGGGTGGCTACACCTTC.

This clone was recorded once. The genes are TRBV4-3 and TRBJ2-2; the D is unclear. The CDR3 extends over 14 amino acids. V gave up 3 bases and J gave up 3 bases, with 8 bases separating them. From germline, CDR1 is LGHNA and CDR2 YSLEER. In DNA form, the CDR3 reads TGCGCCAGCAGCCACGGGCGAGACACCGGGGAGCTGTTTTTT. This gives the protein CASSHGRDTGELFF.

This clone was detected only once. Other DNA sequences in the sample encode the same CDR3. The chain combines TRBV19 with TRBJ2-6, with a possible D match to TRBD1 (5 bases). V lost 3 bases and J lost 4, with 10 bases in between. The CDR3 runs to 15 residues. Germline CDR1 LNHDA, CDR2 SQIVND (reference sequence). In DNA form, the CDR3 reads TGTGCCAGTAGTATTACAGGATCCGGGGCCAACGTCCTGACTTTC. It yields the protein CASSITGSGANVLTF.

The V gene is TRBV5-1, the J gene TRBJ2-5, with D perhaps matching TRBD2 (6 bases). From germline, CDR1 is SGHRS and CDR2 YFSETQ. There are 14 residues in the CDR3. V shed 3 bases and J shed 2 bases, with 11 bases lying between them. The CDR3 loop reads CASSSRLVQETQYF. In DNA, the CDR3 is TGCGCCAGCAGCTCGAGACTAGTTCAAGAGACCCAGTACTTC. The variable domain in full, completed from reference TRBV5-1 and TRBJ2-5, reads KAGVTQTPRYLIKTRGQQVTLSCSPISGHRSVSWYQQTPGQGLQFLFEYFSETQRNKGNFPGRFSGRQFSNSRSEMNVSTLELGDSALYLCASSSRLVQETQYFGPGTRLLVL.

The J gene is TRBJ2-3, the V gene TRBV6-5; 8 nucleotides match TRBD2. This CDR3 has 15 amino acids. V shed 10 bases and J 2 bases; nucleotides not matched to a gene: 11. Germline CDR1 and CDR2: MNHEY and SVGAGI. For the CDR3, the DNA is TGTGCCACCCGGGGGCTAGCGGGCCTCACAGATACGCAGTATTTT. This codes for CATRGLAGLTDTQYF.

The genes are TRBV5-1 and TRBJ2-6; no firm D call. The CDR3 is 14 amino acids. V was shortened by 7 bases and J by 0 bases, with 8 bases between the two germline ends. Germline V gene data show CDR1 as SGHRS and CDR2 as YFSETQ. CDR3 coding DNA: TGCGCCAGCGGACCCCTCTCTGGGGCCAACGTCCTGACTTTC. It specifies CASGPLSGANVLTF.

This sequence joins TRBV5-8 and TRBJ2-4; D might be TRBD2 (7 bases). Germline lookup yields CDR1 SGHTS and CDR2 YDEGEE. V lost 2 bases to trimming and J lost 3 bases, with 15 bases between them. CDR3 length equals 16 residues. The CDR3 DNA sequence: TGTGCCAGCAGCTTCGGGGGGCGGTTAGGCAAAAACATTCAGTACTTC. Protein: CASSFGGRLGKNIQYF.

This chain joins TRBV15 and TRBJ2-7; 14 nucleotides align to TRBD2. This CDR3 has 17 residues. Trimming cost V 9 bases and J 2 bases; bases outside gene matches: 12. Germline lookup yields CDR1 LNHNV and CDR2 YYDKDF (reference sequence). CDR3 in DNA: TGTGCCACTACGAACGGACTAGCGGGAGGTCGTGCCTACGAGCAGTACTTC. The encoded protein is CATTNGLAGGRAYEQYF.

The chain links TRBV5-5 to TRBJ2-7; 9 bases agree with TRBD1. The V and J ends lost 0 bases and 5 bases, in that order; junction bases with no gene match: 6. The germline V gene has CDR1 SGHKS and CDR2 YYEKEE (reference sequence). The CDR3 is made up of 15 amino acids. CDR3 bases: TGTGCCAGCAGCTTGGCGGGACAGGGCTATCACGAGCAGTACTTC. It yields the protein CASSLAGQGYHEQYF.

Points on this clone: Other DNA sequences in this specimen translate into the identical CDR3. V usage is TRBV5-1 and J usage is TRBJ2-5, with 10 positions matching TRBD2. V shed 0 bases and J 5 bases; nucleotides not matched to a gene: 7. This CDR3 has 16 amino acids. Germline lookup yields CDR1 SGHRS and CDR2 YFSETQ. CDR3 in amino acids: CASSLGLAGALETQYF. The CDR3 DNA reads TGCGCCAGCAGCTTGGGTCTAGCGGGAGCTTTGGAGACCCAGTACTTC.

This clone was picked up one time. J is TRBJ2-5 and V is TRBV5-6; D gene unclear. The V end was cut by 1 base, the J end by 4 bases, with 8 bases between. Per the germline V gene, CDR1 is SGHDT and CDR2 is YYEEEE. CDR3 size: 13 residues. CDR3 in amino acids: CASSLIRTETQYF. CDR3 coding DNA: TGTGCCAGCAGCTTGATAAGGACAGAGACCCAGTACTTC. The entire variable domain, with the rest obtained from reference TRBV5-6 and TRBJ2-5, is as follows: DAGVTQSPTHLIKTRGQQVTLRCSPKSGHDTVSWYQQALGQGPQFIFQYYEEEERQRGNFPDRFSGHQFPNYSSELNVNALLLGDSALYLCASSLIRTETQYFGPGTRLLVL.

The chain has TRBV5-1 and TRBJ2-1; D is possibly TRBD2 (6 bases). Germline V gives CDR1 SGHRS, CDR2 YFSETQ. This CDR3 contains 17 residues. V lost 0 bases, J lost 4 bases, and 17 bases lay in between. The CDR3 region has the DNA TGCGCCAGCAGCTTGGGCCCCGAGAGGGGAGGTTACAATGAGCAGTTCTTC. Translated, it gives CASSLGPERGGYNEQFF.

This clone was detected a few times. This rearrangement joins TRBV4-1 to TRBJ1-1; D is unresolved. Germline V gene lookup returns CDR1 MGHRA and CDR2 YSYEKL. The CDR3 has 11 residues. Trimming shortened V by 4 bases and J by 1 base, and 1 base separated the two germline ends. The DNA for the CDR3 is TGCGCCAGCAGCCGGAACACTGAAGCTTTCTTT. The encoded protein is CASSRNTEAFF.

The chain recombines TRBV18 with TRBJ1-1, with 9 bases matching TRBD1. Unmatched junction bases numbered 10, after V lost 6 bases and J lost 5 bases. CDR1 and CDR2 (germline): KGHSH, LQKENI. The CDR3 runs 15 residues. CDR3 loop: CASSYLQGARTEAFF. Written as DNA, the CDR3 is TGTGCCAGCTCGTACTTACAGGGGGCGAGAACTGAAGCTTTCTTT.

The chain has TRBV5-4 and TRBJ2-7; no firm D call. Germline values: CDR1 SGHNT, CDR2 YYREEE (reference sequence). This CDR3 is 16 amino acids long. Trimming left V 0 bases short and J 2 bases short, with 15 bases between. CDR3 amino acids: CASSLVPGGLTYEQYF. In DNA form, the CDR3 reads TGTGCCAGCAGCTTGGTTCCGGGCGGCCTGACCTACGAGCAGTACTTC.

The rearrangement links TRBV7-9 to TRBJ1-2; tentatively, D is TRBD1 (6 bases). From germline, CDR1 is SEHNR and CDR2 FQNEAQ (reference sequence). The CDR3 consists of 16 residues. Trimming took off 5 bases at V and 8 bases at J, with 24 bases between the two ends. This chain's CDR3 is CASSPDLGGPVGGYTF. CDR3 DNA: TGTGCCAGCAGCCCTGACCTGGGGGGCCCGGTGGGGGGCTACACCTTC.

The V call is TRBV6-8, the J call TRBJ2-7; 8 nucleotides match TRBD1. The CDR3 is 16 amino acids. Germline V gives CDR1 MNHGY, CDR2 SAAAGT. V was clipped by 7 bases and J by 0 bases; unmatched bases: 11. CDR3 nucleotides: TGTGCCAGCACCGGGGCAGGGGGCAAAAACTCCTACGAGCAGTACTTC. It encodes CASTGAGGKNSYEQYF.

This chain uses TRBV6-5 with TRBJ2-7; perhaps TRBD1 as D (5 bases). Trimming stripped 6 bases from V and 3 bases from J, with 18 bases between. Germline V gene data show CDR1 as MNHEY and CDR2 as SVGAGI. This CDR3 has 15 amino acids. The CDR3 loop is CASSRYPGQLYEQYF. DNA for the CDR3: TGTGCCAGCAGCCGCTACCCTGGACAACTCTACGAGCAGTACTTC.

CDR3 sequence: CASSVGQAGQSGETQYF. The CDR3 DNA follows: TGTGCCAGCAGCGTAGGGCAGGCGGGACAGTCGGGAGAGACCCAGTACTTC. The chain combines TRBV9 with TRBJ2-5, with a tentative D call TRBD1 (7 bases). Germline V gene lookup returns CDR1 SGDLS and CDR2 YYNGEE. V dropped 0 bases and J dropped 4 bases, with 19 bases sitting between them. The CDR3 totals 17 residues.

V gene TRBV7-2 combines with J gene TRBJ2-4; a possible D gene is TRBD2 (6 bases). This CDR3 has 15 residues. The germline V gene has CDR1 SGHTA and CDR2 FQGNSA. Trimming removed 1 base from V and 6 bases from J, with 13 bases in between. The CDR3, as DNA: TGTGCCAGCAGCTTAGTGTCGGGGGTGGGAAACATTCAGTACTTC. Protein product: CASSLVSGVGNIQYF.

The V and J genes are TRBV5-1 and TRBJ2-4, with TRBD1 matching 9 bases. The CDR3 is made up of 14 amino acids. With V trimmed by 5 bases and J by 8 bases, 8 bases remained unmatched. CDR1 SGHRS and CDR2 YFSETQ come from the germline V gene. The CDR3 DNA sequence: TGCGCCAGCAGACTGACAGGGGGTGAGGACATTCAGTACTTC. It translates to CASRLTGGEDIQYF.